Here is one T cell receptor (beta chain) with its context. These data are taken from a study of blood T cell repertoires in COVID-19. As processed by the authors: By means of reference gene primer amplification, nucleated cell counts were estimated. The protocol was immunoSEQ multiplex PCR, while the TCRdb copy is restricted to in-frame clones and leaves out a portion. V, J and clone size derive from that table, while D and trimming were established from the DNA sequence. This table holds about 200,000 clones, 75% to 85% found once. The CDR3 consists of 15 residues. Trimming took 1 base from V and 3 from J, leaving 13 bases between them. Germline assignment: CDR1 SGHVS and CDR2 FNYEAQ.

Sequenced sample: peripheral blood. This clonotype was obtained from a woman between 35 and 50 years old with COVID-19, enrolled during active disease. The genes are TRBV7-6 and TRBJ2-7; D is unclear. The CDR3 coding sequence is TGTGCCAGCAGCTTAGAGTTAGTGCCGGTCTACGAGCAGTACTTC. This codes for CASSLELVPVYEQYF.